This T cell receptor (beta chain) derives from a study of cytomegalovirus exposure and HLA in healthy donors. Donors were ostensibly healthy at sampling, although undocumented immune exposures were probable. The junction had 11 bases not matched to a gene; V was cut back by 5 bases and J by 10 bases. CDR1 and CDR2 from the germline V gene are MNHEY and SVGAGI. The length of the CDR3 is 13 residues. 13 Jbeta primers and 60 Vbeta primers were used for the PCR. As handled by the study authors: In a later analysis, around 11 million of tens of millions of unique beta chains occurred in at least two donors. The data were produced by immunoSEQ multiplex PCR, yet TCRdb's version contains in-frame clones alone and is incomplete. V, J and clone size were drawn from that table, and D and trimming were deduced from the DNA. The table records around 140,000 clones, 8.9% of them present only once.

The receptor comes from a woman between 35 and 50 years old in good health and CMV-seropositive. The genes are TRBV6-5 and TRBJ2-7; 7 bases align to TRBD1. Sequencing was performed on PBMCs. The CDR3 sequence is CASSERQGLTQYF. CDR3 DNA: TGTGCCAGCAGTGAAAGACAGGGCCTTACTCAGTACTTC.